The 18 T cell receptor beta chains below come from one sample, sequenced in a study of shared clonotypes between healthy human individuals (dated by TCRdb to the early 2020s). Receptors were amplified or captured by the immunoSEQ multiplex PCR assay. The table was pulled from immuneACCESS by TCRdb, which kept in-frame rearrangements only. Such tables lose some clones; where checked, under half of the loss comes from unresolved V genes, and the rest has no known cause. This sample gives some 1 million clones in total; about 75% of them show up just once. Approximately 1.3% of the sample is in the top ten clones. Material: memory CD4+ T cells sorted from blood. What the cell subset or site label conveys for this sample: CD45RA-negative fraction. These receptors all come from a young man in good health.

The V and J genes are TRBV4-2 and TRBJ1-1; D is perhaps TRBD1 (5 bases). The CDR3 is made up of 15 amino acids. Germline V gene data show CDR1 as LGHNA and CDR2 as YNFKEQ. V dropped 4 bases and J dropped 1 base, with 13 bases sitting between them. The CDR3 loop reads CASSPPGRENTEAFF. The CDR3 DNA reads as TGTGCCAGCAGCCCTCCGGGGCGGGAGAACACTGAAGCTTTCTTT.

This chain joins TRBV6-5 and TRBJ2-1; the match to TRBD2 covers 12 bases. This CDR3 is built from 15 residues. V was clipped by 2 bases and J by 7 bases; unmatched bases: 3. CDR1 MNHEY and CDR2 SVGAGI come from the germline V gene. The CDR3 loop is CASSYGLAGGNEQFF. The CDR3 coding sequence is TGTGCCAGCAGTTACGGCCTAGCGGGAGGGAATGAGCAGTTCTTC.

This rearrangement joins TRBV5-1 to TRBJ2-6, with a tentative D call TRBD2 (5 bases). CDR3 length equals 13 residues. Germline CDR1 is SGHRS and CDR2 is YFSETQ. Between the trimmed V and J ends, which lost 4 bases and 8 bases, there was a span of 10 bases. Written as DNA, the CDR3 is TGCGCCAGCAGCCCTGGAGGTACCAACGTCCTGACTTTC. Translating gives CASSPGGTNVLTF.

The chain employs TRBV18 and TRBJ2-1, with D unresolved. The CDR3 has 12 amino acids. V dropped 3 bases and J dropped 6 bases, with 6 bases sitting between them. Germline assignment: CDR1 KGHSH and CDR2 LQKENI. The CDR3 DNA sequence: TGTGCCAGCTCACCGTTGGCCAATGAGCAGTTCTTC. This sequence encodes CASSPLANEQFF.

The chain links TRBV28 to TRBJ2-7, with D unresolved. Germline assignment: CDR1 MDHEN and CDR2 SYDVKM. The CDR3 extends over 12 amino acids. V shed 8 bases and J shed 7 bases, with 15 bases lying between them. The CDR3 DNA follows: TGTGCCAGCCAGGCAGCTATTCTGGAGCAGTACTTC. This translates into CASQAAILEQYF.

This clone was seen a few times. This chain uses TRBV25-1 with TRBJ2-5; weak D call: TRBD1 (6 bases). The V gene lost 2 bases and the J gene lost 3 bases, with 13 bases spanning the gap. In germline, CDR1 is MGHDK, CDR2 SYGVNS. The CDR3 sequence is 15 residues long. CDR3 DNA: TGTGCCAGCAGTGAACCAGGGACAAACAAAGAGACCCAGTACTTC. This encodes CASSEPGTNKETQYF.

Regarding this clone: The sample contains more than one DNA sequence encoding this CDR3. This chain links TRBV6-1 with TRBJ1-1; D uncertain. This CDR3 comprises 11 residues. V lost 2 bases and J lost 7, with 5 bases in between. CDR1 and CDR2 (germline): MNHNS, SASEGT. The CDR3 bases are TGTGCCAGCAGTGAACGGGGTGAAGCTTTCTTT. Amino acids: CASSERGEAFF.

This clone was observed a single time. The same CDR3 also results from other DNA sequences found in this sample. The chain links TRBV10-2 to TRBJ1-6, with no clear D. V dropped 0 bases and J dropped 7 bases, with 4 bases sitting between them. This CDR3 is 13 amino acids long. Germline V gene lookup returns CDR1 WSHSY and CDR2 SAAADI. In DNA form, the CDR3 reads TGCGCCAGCAGTGAGTCGAGAAATTCACCCCTCCACTTT. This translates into CASSESRNSPLHF.

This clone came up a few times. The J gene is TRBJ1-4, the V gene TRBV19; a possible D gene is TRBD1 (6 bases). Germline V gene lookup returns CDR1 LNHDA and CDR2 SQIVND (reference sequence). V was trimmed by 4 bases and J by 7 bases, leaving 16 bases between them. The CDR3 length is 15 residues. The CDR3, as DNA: TGTGCCAGTAGTAGACCTCGGGGGCAGGGTGAAAAACTGTTTTTT. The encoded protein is CASSRPRGQGEKLFF.

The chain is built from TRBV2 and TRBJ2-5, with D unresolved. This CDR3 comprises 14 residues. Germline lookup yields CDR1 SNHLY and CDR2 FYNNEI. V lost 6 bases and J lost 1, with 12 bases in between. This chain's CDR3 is CASRLDRLQETQYF. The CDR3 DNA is TGTGCCAGCAGATTGGACCGACTCCAAGAGACCCAGTACTTC.

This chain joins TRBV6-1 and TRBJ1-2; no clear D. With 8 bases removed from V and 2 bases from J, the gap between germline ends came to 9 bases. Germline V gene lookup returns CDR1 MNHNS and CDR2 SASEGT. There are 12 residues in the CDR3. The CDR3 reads CASDVANYGYTF. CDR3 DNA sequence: TGTGCCAGCGATGTCGCCAACTATGGCTACACCTTC.

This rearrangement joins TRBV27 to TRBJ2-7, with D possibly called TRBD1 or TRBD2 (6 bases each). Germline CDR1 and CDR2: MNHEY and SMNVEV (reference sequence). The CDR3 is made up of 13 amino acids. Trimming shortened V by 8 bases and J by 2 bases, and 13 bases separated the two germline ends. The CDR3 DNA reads TGTGCCAGCGGGGGGCTATCTCCCTACGAGCAGTACTTC. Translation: CASGGLSPYEQYF.

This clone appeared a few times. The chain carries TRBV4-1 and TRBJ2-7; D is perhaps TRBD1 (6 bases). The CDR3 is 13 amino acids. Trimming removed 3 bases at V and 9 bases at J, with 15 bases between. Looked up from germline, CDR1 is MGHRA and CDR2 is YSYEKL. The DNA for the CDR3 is TGCGCCAGCAGCCAGGGACACCGATTAGGGCAGTACTTC. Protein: CASSQGHRLGQYF.

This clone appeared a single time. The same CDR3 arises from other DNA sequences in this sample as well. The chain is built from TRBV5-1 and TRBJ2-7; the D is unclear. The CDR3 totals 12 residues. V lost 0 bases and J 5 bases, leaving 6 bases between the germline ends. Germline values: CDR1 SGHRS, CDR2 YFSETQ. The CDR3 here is CASSLAANEQYF. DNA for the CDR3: TGCGCCAGCAGCTTGGCCGCAAACGAGCAGTACTTC.

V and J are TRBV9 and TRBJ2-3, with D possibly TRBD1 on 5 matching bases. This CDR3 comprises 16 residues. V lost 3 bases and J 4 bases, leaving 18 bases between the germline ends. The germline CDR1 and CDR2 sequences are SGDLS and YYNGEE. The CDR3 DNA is TGTGCCAGCAGCGCCCAGGACCCTAGGGGCCCAGATACGCAGTATTTT. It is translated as CASSAQDPRGPDTQYF.

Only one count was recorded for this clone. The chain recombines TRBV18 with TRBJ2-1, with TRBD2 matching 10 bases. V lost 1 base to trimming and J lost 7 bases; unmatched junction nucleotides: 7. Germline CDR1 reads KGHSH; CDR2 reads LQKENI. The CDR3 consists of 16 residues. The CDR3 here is CASSPQTSGTLNEQFF. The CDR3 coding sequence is TGTGCCAGCTCACCACAAACTAGCGGGACCCTAAATGAGCAGTTCTTC. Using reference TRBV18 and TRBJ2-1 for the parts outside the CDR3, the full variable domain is NAGVMQNPRHLVRRRGQEARLRCSPMKGHSHVYWYRQLPEEGLKFMVYLQKENIIDESGMPKERFSAEFPKEGPSILRIQQVVRGDSAAYFCASSPQTSGTLNEQFFGPGTRLTVL.

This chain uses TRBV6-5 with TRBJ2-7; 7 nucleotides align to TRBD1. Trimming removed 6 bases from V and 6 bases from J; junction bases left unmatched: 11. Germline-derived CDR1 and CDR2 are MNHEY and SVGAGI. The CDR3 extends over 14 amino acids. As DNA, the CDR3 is TGTGCCAGCAGCCCCGCCGCCGACAGGGCCGAGCAGTACTTC. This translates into CASSPAADRAEQYF.

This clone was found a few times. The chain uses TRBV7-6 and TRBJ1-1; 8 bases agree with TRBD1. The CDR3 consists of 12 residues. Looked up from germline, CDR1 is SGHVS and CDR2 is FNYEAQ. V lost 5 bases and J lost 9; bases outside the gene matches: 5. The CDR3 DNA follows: TGTGCCAGCAGCGCGACAGGGGTTCAAGCTTTCTTT. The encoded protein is CASSATGVQAFF.